The clone carrying this T cell receptor beta chain was recorded at least ten times. Investigators excluded patients with uncontrolled infection, other autoimmune disease, pregnancy or lactation. These data come from a study of T cells in Graves' hyperthyroidism and ophthalmopathy. What was amplified from RNA transcripts were TCR beta CDR3 regions. An initial round of RT-PCR targeting the TCR CDR3 relied on the HTBI primer set. MiXCR, applied by TCRdb to the multiplex PCR reads, yields one record per CDR3 protein. Here the sample spans roughly 100,000 distinct CDR3 sequences, around 40% being singletons. Between the trimmed V and J ends, which lost 5 bases and 4 bases, there was a span of 14 bases. CDR3 length equals 15 residues.

Sequencing input: peripheral blood or thyroid tissue (not recorded which). The V call is TRBV12-3 or TRBV12-4, the J call TRBJ1-4; TRBD1 is a possible D gene (5 bases). The source of this sequence is a woman in her twenties or thirties with Graves' hyperthyroidism. CDR3 sequence (DNA): TGTGCCAGCAGTCCATCCGGGACTGTTAATGAAAAACTGTTTTTT. Translating it yields CASSPSGTVNEKLFF.